Shown below are 2 T cell receptor beta chains from a single sample sequenced in a study of T cell responses to AZD1222 COVID-19 vaccine. Sequenced by immunoSEQ multiplex PCR; TCRdb stores in-frame clones only, minus some. The sample has 80,000 to 100,000 clones, roughly 88% seen once; the top ten hold 10%. This specimen consisted of peripheral blood, obtained on day 0 of MenACWY control vaccination. The origin of the receptors is an adult in good health.

The gene calls are TRBV5-1 and TRBJ2-7, with D uncertain. Per the germline V gene, CDR1 is SGHRS and CDR2 is YFSETQ. Trimming took 0 bases from V and 5 from J, leaving 15 bases between them. The CDR3 is 15 amino acids. The CDR3 nucleotides are TGCGCCAGCAGCTTGGCAGGCGGAGCCCCCCACGAGCAGTACTTC. This sequence encodes CASSLAGGAPHEQYF.

J is TRBJ1-5 and V is TRBV6-2 or TRBV6-3, with 7 bases fitting TRBD1. With 5 bases clipped from V and 6 bases from J, the junction kept 7 bases outside the gene matches. The CDR3 has 14 residues. Germline-derived CDR1 and CDR2 are MNHEY and SVGEGT. DNA of the CDR3: TGTGCCAGCAGTCGGGGACAGACGGGTCAGCCCCAGCATTTT. It specifies CASSRGQTGQPQHF.